These 10 T cell receptor beta chains came from one sample sequenced in a study of T cell responses to AZD1222 COVID-19 vaccine. Only in-frame clones appear in the TCRdb table, and some are missing; sequencing was by immunoSEQ multiplex PCR. The sample includes tens of thousands of clones, 75% to 95% of them seen just once. Sequenced here: peripheral blood, sampled on day 0 of MenACWY control vaccination. The receptors originated from an adult in good health.

This sequence joins TRBV29-1 and TRBJ2-7; possibly TRBD1 for D (5 bases). The CDR3 is 13 amino acids. CDR1 is SQVTM and CDR2 is ANQGSEA in the germline V gene. V lost 4 bases to trimming and J lost 2 bases, with 12 bases between them. This CDR3 reads CSVAGLRAYEQYF. The CDR3 nucleotides are TGCAGCGTTGCGGGCCTCAGGGCCTACGAGCAGTACTTC.

V gene TRBV6-1 combines with J gene TRBJ2-3; TRBD2 matches 12 bases. The V gene end was trimmed by 6 bases and the J gene end by 8 bases; junction bases not matched to a gene: 12. Germline V gene sequence: CDR1 MNHNS, CDR2 SASEGT. CDR3 length: 16 amino acids. CDR3 in amino acids: CASSEPRTSGTGTQYF. The CDR3 DNA reads TGTGCCAGCAGCGAACCGAGGACTAGCGGGACCGGTACGCAGTATTTT.

The chain couples TRBV9 to TRBJ2-1; 7 bases match TRBD2. The junction had 14 bases not matched to a gene; V was cut back by 0 bases and J by 5 bases. Germline V gene sequence: CDR1 SGDLS, CDR2 YYNGEE. The CDR3 is made up of 18 amino acids. The CDR3 loop is CASSVGGFGGGPNNEQFF. DNA for the CDR3: TGTGCCAGCAGCGTAGGAGGGTTCGGGGGAGGGCCCAACAATGAGCAGTTCTTC.

This clone has just a few counts. The V and J genes are TRBV5-3 and TRBJ2-7, with 7 bases fitting TRBD2. TRBV5-3 is an ORF, with its function uncertain. This CDR3 is built from 14 residues. J gave up 1 base and V 7 bases, and 8 bases lay outside the gene matches. The CDR3 DNA is TGTGCCAGAGATAAAGCTAGCGGTTCCTACGAGCAGTACTTC. Translating it yields CARDKASGSYEQYF.

The CDR3 nucleotides read TGTGCCAGCAGCTTACTGACAGGGAGTAGTGAAAAACTGTTTTTT. This encodes CASSLLTGSSEKLFF. This sequence joins TRBV7-6 and TRBJ1-4, with 7 positions matching TRBD1. J gave up 7 bases and V 2 bases, and 7 bases lay outside the gene matches. The germline V gene encodes CDR1 SGHVS and CDR2 FNYEAQ. This CDR3 has 15 residues.

The chain carries TRBV7-2 and TRBJ2-2; 7 bases map to TRBD1. The length of the CDR3 is 15 residues. CDR1 is SGHTA and CDR2 is FQGNSA in the germline V gene. J lost 1 base, V lost 5 bases, and 4 bases had no gene match. CDR3: CASSQDRMNTGELFF. CDR3 DNA sequence: TGTGCCAGCAGCCAGGACAGGATGAACACCGGGGAGCTGTTTTTT.

V and J are TRBV30 and TRBJ1-2; D gene uncertain. V was trimmed by 6 bases and J by 6 bases, leaving 8 bases between them. The germline V gene has CDR1 GTSNPN and CDR2 SVGIG (reference sequence). This CDR3 spans 10 amino acids. CDR3: CACWEDGYTF. The CDR3 bases are TGTGCCTGCTGGGAGGATGGCTACACCTTC.

The rearrangement joins TRBV7-8 to TRBJ2-5; D is undetermined. The CDR3 loop spans 13 amino acids. Germline values: CDR1 SGHVS, CDR2 FQNEAQ. V was cut by 8 bases and J by 5 bases, with 15 bases left in between. This CDR3 is CASLRWAPETQYF. The CDR3 DNA reads as TGTGCCAGCCTCCGTTGGGCTCCGGAGACCCAGTACTTC.

The chain couples TRBV21-1 to TRBJ1-5. TRBV21-1 is recorded as a pseudogene. The CDR3 sequence is 15 residues long. The CDR3 DNA reads as TGTGCCAGCAGCAAAGGGTTCAGGAGACATCAGCCCCAGCATTTT. Residues: CASSKGFRRHQPQHF.

The rearrangement joins TRBV10-3 to TRBJ1-5, with 7 nucleotides matching TRBD1. V gave up 10 bases and J gave up 0 bases; unmatched junction bases: 6. The CDR3 is made up of 14 amino acids. Germline V gene lookup returns CDR1 ENHRY and CDR2 SYGVKD. The CDR3 DNA reads TGTGCCAACCCGACAGGGTCTAGCAATCAGCCCCAGCATTTT. Residues: CANPTGSSNQPQHF.